The 14 T cell receptor beta chains presented below share a single source sample, sequenced in a study of CD8+ T cells in alopecia areata. Documented treatment: oral pan-JAK inhibitor, 5-10 mg twice daily. Investigators isolated RNA and reverse transcribed it into cDNA to act as the sequencing template. TCRdb's table, derived via immunoSEQ multiplex PCR, lists solely in-frame clones and lacks some. The table has some 180,000 clones, 40% to 65% seen once. The starting material was CD8+ T cells sorted from blood, obtained between weeks 51 and 52, from a patient treated with tofacitinib. These receptor sequences come from a human donor with alopecia areata.

This clone appeared once. V is TRBV7-9 and J is TRBJ2-7, with 7 positions matching TRBD1. The length of the CDR3 is 16 residues. J lost 2 bases, V lost 6 bases, and 13 bases had no gene match. CDR1 and CDR2 from the germline V gene are SEHNR and FQNEAQ (reference sequence). The chain's CDR3 is CASRSRTGTETYEQYF. The CDR3 coding sequence is TGTGCCAGCAGATCTCGGACCGGGACAGAGACCTACGAGCAGTACTTC.

About this clone itself: This sample includes further DNA sequences coding for the same CDR3. V usage is TRBV4-2 and J usage is TRBJ2-7; no reliable D call. V was clipped by 0 bases and J by 4 bases, with 7 bases between them. Germline lookup yields CDR1 LGHNA and CDR2 YNFKEQ. The CDR3 sequence is 13 residues long. The CDR3 is CASSQDLGYEQYF. The CDR3 DNA is TGTGCCAGCAGCCAAGATCTAGGATACGAGCAGTACTTC.

This clone was counted only a few times. This chain connects TRBV5-4 to TRBJ2-7, with D unclear. The germline CDR1 and CDR2 sequences are SGHNT and YYREEE (reference sequence). This CDR3 region has 16 residues. V lost 4 bases and J 4 bases, leaving 21 bases between the germline ends. The CDR3 DNA follows: TGTGCCAGCAGCACCCCGGACGGATCCCATTTGTACGAGCAGTACTTC. This codes for CASSTPDGSHLYEQYF.

The chain uses TRBV6-6 and TRBJ2-6; 11 nucleotides match TRBD1. The J segment lost 2 bases and the V segment lost 11 bases, leaving 5 bases of the junction unmatched. This CDR3 has 15 amino acids. Germline V gene lookup returns CDR1 MNHNY and CDR2 SVGAGI (reference sequence). CDR3 nucleotides: TGTGCCGCGGGGACAGGGGGGACTGGGGCCAACGTCCTGACTTTC. Translated: CAAGTGGTGANVLTF.

The chain joins TRBV30 to TRBJ2-7, with D unresolved. Trimming took off 3 bases at V and 5 bases at J, with 8 bases between the two ends. CDR3 length equals 11 residues. Germline CDR1 is GTSNPN and CDR2 is SVGIG (reference sequence). DNA for the CDR3: TGTGCCTGGAGGCTGGAAAACGAGCAGTACTTC. Amino acids: CAWRLENEQYF.

Points on this clone: The junction differs from germline at one of its ends, possibly a read error. The chain couples TRBV7-7 to TRBJ2-1; tentative D call: TRBD2 (5 bases). From germline, CDR1 is SSHAT and CDR2 FNYEAQ (reference sequence). CDR3 size: 15 residues. CDR3 sequence reads: CASSSGLDSYNEQFF. In DNA, the CDR3 is TGTGCTAGCAGCTCAGGACTTGACTCCTACAATGAGCAGTTCTTC.

Only a few counts were recorded for this clone. J is TRBJ2-7 and V is TRBV7-6; D gene unclear. There are 13 residues in the CDR3. The germline V gene encodes CDR1 SGHVS and CDR2 FNYEAQ. Trimming left V 2 bases short and J 4 bases short, with 9 bases between. Here the CDR3 reads CASSLNSEYEQYF. CDR3 sequence (DNA): TGTGCCAGCAGCTTAAACTCTGAGTACGAGCAGTACTTC. The whole variable domain, filled in from reference TRBV7-6 and TRBJ2-7, reads GAGVSQSPRYKVTKRGQDVALRCDPISGHVSLYWYRQALGQGPEFLTYFNYEAQQDKSGLPNDRFSAERPEGSISTLTIQRTEQRDSAMYRCASSLNSEYEQYFGPGTRLTVT.

The chain uses TRBV5-6 and TRBJ2-1; D ambiguous. This CDR3 is 15 amino acids long. The germline V gene has CDR1 SGHDT and CDR2 YYEEEE. Trimming stripped 3 bases from V and 4 bases from J, with 14 bases between. CDR3 nucleotides: TGTGCCAGCAGCTGGGGTTGGTCAGGTTACAATGAGCAGTTCTTC. The encoded protein is CASSWGWSGYNEQFF.

V is TRBV5-1 and J is TRBJ2-1; D may be TRBD1 (6 bases). The V end lost 0 bases, the J end lost 5 bases, and 9 bases lay between the germline ends. Germline assignment: CDR1 SGHRS and CDR2 YFSETQ. This CDR3 has 14 amino acids. DNA for the CDR3: TGCGCCAGCAGCTTGGATGGGACAAACAATGAGCAGTTCTTC. Its protein is CASSLDGTNNEQFF.

This clone showed up just a few times. The chain recombines TRBV6-5 with TRBJ2-6; D possibly corresponds to TRBD1 (6 bases). The germline V gene encodes CDR1 MNHEY and CDR2 SVGAGI. The length of the CDR3 is 13 residues. Trimming left V 7 bases short and J 3 bases short, with 7 bases between. CDR3 nucleotides: TGTGCCAGCAACAGGGTTGGGGCCAACGTCCTGACTTTC. This sequence encodes CASNRVGANVLTF.

The chain links TRBV9 to TRBJ2-7, with D unclear. This CDR3 spans 14 amino acids. Per the germline V gene, CDR1 is SGDLS and CDR2 is YYNGEE. V was trimmed by 0 bases and J by 1 base, leaving 8 bases between them. CDR3 nucleotide sequence: TGTGCCAGCAGCGTAGGAGAACAGTCCTACGAGCAGTACTTC. Translating it yields CASSVGEQSYEQYF.

This clone was seen a few times. The gene calls are TRBV6-1 and TRBJ1-5; D is ambiguous. Trimming shortened V by 4 bases and J by 2 bases, and 9 bases separated the two germline ends. This CDR3 has 14 residues. The germline V gene encodes CDR1 MNHNS and CDR2 SASEGT. CDR3 sequence (DNA): TGTGCCAGCAGTGGGCGGCGGGGCAATCAGCCCCAGCATTTT. It codes for CASSGRRGNQPQHF.

The V call is TRBV6-5, the J call TRBJ2-7; D is uncertain. CDR3 size: 12 residues. The germline V gene encodes CDR1 MNHEY and CDR2 SVGAGI. Between the trimmed V and J ends, which lost 6 bases and 3 bases, there was a span of 9 bases. This CDR3 is CASSPTGYEQYF. In nucleotides, the CDR3 is TGTGCCAGCAGCCCCACTGGCTACGAGCAGTACTTC.

The genes are TRBV11-2 and TRBJ1-1; D uncertain. Between the trimmed V and J ends, which lost 1 base and 4 bases, there was a span of 13 bases. The germline CDR1 and CDR2 sequences are SGHAT and FQNNGV. The CDR3 covers 15 residues. DNA for the CDR3: TGTGCCAGCAGCTTAGGCCTGGGGAGACTCACTGAAGCTTTCTTT. Translated: CASSLGLGRLTEAFF.